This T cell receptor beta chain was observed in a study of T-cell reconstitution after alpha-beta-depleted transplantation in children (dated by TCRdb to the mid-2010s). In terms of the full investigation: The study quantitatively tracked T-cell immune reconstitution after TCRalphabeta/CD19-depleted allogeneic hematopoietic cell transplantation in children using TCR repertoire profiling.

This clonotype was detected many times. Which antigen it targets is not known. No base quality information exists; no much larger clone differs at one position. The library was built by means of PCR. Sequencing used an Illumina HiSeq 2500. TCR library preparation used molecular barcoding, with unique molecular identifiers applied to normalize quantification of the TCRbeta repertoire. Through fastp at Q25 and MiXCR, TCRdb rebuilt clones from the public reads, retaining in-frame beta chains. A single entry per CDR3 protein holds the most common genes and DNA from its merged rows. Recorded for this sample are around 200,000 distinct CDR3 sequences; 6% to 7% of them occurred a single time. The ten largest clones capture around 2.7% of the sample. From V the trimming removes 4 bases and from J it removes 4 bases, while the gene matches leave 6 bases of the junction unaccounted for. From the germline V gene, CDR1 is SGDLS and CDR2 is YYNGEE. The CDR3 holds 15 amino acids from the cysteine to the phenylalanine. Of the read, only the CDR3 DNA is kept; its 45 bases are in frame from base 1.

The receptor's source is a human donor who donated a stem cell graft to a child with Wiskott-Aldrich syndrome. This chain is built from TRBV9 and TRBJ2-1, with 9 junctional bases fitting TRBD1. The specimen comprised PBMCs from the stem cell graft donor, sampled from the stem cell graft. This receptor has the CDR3 CASSPDRGPYNEQFF. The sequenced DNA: TGTGCCAGCAGCCCGGACAGGGGCCCTTACAATGAGCAGTTCTTC. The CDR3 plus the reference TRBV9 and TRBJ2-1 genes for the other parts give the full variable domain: DSGVTQTPKHLITATGQRVTLRCSPRSGDLSVYWYQQSLDQGLQFLIQYYNGEERAKGNILERFSAQQFPDLHSELNLSSLELGDSALYFCASSPDRGPYNEQFFGPGTRLTVL.